This T cell receptor beta chain was captured in a study of shared clonotypes between healthy human individuals. Only CD45RO-negative cells positively selected for CCR7 counted as naive CD8 cells, so terminally differentiated effector memory CD45RA+ cells were excluded. Each subset's genomic DNA was split evenly across several immunoSEQ plates. The table came from immunoSEQ multiplex PCR; TCRdb's copy has only in-frame clones and leaves some out. The sample has about 1,900,000 clones; about 95% are singletons. Germline CDR1 LNHDA, CDR2 SQIVND (reference sequence). Trimming stripped 0 bases from V and 5 bases from J, with 8 bases between. The CDR3 runs 14 residues.

The rearrangement links TRBV19 to TRBJ1-5; D is ambiguous. The receptor was derived from a man between 18 and 29 years old in good health. Material for sequencing was naive CD8+ T cells sorted from blood. CDR3 nucleotides: TGTGCCAGTAGTATAGACAGTGGCTATCAGCCCCAGCATTTT. Protein sequence: CASSIDSGYQPQHF.